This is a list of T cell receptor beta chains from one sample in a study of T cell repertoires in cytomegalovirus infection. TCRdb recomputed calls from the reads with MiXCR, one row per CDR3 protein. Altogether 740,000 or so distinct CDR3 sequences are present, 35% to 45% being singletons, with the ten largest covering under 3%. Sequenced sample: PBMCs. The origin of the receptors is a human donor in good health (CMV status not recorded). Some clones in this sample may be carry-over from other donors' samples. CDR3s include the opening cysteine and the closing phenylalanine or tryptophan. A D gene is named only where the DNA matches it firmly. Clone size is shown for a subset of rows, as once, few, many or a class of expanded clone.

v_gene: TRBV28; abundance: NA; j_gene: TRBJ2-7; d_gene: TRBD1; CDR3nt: TGTGCCAGCAGTTTTCTGAGGACAGGGGGCGAGCAGTACTTC; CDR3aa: CASSFLRTGGEQYF
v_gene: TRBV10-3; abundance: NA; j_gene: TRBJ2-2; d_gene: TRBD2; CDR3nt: TGTGCCATCACTCCGGGACTAGCGGGAGGGCAAAACACCGGGGAGCTGTTTTTT; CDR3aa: CAITPGLAGGQNTGELFF
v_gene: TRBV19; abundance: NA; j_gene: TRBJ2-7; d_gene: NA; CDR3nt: TGTGCCAGTAGTATAGATTCTCGGACTGGAACCTACGAGCAGTACTTC; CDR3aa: CASSIDSRTGTYEQYF
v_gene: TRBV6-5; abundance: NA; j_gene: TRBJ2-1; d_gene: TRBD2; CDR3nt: TGTGCCAGCAGTTACAACCCTAGCGGGAGCGACTTCAATGAGCAGTTCTTC; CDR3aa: CASSYNPSGSDFNEQFF
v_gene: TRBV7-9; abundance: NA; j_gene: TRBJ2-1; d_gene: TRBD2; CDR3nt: TGTGCCAGCAGCTTCCCGACAGCGGGGGGGCCGAATGAGCAGTTCTTC; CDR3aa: CASSFPTAGGPNEQFF
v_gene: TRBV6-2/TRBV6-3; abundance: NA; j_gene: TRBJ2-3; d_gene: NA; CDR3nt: TGTGCCAGCAGTTACGCGCACGTGCTGGATACGCAGTATTTT; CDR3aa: CASSYAHVLDTQYF
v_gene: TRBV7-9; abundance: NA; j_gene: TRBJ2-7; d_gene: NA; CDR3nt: TGTGCCAGCAGCTTTAGTCTCGGGACAACCTACGAGAAGTACTTC; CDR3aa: CASSFSLGTTYEKYF
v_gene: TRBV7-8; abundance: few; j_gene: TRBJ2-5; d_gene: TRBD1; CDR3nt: TGTGCCAGCAGCTTCTACGACAGGGAGCAAGAGACCCAGTACTTC; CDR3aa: CASSFYDREQETQYF
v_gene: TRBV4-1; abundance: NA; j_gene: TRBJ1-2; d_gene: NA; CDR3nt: TGTGCCAGCAGCCCTCGCGGGGCAGGGAACTATGGCTACACCTTC; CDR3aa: CASSPRGAGNYGYTF
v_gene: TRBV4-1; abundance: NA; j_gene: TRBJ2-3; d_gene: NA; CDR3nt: TGCGCCAGCAGCCAAGCAATGTCAGATACGCAGTATTTT; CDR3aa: CASSQAMSDTQYF
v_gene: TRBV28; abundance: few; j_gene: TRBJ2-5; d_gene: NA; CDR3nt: TGTGCCAGCAGCCAGGGAGGGGGGAGCGGTCAAGAGACCCAGTACTTC; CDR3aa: CASSQGGGSGQETQYF
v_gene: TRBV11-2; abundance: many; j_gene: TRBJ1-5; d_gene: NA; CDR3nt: TGTGCCAGCAGCCGGGACGGATATAGCAATCAGCCCCAGCATTTT; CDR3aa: CASSRDGYSNQPQHF
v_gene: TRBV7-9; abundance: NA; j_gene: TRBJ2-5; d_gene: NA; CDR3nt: TGTGCCAGCAGCTTATTTTCTACAGGGATAGAGACCCAGTACTTC; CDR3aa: CASSLFSTGIETQYF
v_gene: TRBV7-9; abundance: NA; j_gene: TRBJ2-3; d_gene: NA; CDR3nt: TGTGCCAGCAGCTTGAGTTTCTGGGCAGATACGCAGTATTTT; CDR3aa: CASSLSFWADTQYF